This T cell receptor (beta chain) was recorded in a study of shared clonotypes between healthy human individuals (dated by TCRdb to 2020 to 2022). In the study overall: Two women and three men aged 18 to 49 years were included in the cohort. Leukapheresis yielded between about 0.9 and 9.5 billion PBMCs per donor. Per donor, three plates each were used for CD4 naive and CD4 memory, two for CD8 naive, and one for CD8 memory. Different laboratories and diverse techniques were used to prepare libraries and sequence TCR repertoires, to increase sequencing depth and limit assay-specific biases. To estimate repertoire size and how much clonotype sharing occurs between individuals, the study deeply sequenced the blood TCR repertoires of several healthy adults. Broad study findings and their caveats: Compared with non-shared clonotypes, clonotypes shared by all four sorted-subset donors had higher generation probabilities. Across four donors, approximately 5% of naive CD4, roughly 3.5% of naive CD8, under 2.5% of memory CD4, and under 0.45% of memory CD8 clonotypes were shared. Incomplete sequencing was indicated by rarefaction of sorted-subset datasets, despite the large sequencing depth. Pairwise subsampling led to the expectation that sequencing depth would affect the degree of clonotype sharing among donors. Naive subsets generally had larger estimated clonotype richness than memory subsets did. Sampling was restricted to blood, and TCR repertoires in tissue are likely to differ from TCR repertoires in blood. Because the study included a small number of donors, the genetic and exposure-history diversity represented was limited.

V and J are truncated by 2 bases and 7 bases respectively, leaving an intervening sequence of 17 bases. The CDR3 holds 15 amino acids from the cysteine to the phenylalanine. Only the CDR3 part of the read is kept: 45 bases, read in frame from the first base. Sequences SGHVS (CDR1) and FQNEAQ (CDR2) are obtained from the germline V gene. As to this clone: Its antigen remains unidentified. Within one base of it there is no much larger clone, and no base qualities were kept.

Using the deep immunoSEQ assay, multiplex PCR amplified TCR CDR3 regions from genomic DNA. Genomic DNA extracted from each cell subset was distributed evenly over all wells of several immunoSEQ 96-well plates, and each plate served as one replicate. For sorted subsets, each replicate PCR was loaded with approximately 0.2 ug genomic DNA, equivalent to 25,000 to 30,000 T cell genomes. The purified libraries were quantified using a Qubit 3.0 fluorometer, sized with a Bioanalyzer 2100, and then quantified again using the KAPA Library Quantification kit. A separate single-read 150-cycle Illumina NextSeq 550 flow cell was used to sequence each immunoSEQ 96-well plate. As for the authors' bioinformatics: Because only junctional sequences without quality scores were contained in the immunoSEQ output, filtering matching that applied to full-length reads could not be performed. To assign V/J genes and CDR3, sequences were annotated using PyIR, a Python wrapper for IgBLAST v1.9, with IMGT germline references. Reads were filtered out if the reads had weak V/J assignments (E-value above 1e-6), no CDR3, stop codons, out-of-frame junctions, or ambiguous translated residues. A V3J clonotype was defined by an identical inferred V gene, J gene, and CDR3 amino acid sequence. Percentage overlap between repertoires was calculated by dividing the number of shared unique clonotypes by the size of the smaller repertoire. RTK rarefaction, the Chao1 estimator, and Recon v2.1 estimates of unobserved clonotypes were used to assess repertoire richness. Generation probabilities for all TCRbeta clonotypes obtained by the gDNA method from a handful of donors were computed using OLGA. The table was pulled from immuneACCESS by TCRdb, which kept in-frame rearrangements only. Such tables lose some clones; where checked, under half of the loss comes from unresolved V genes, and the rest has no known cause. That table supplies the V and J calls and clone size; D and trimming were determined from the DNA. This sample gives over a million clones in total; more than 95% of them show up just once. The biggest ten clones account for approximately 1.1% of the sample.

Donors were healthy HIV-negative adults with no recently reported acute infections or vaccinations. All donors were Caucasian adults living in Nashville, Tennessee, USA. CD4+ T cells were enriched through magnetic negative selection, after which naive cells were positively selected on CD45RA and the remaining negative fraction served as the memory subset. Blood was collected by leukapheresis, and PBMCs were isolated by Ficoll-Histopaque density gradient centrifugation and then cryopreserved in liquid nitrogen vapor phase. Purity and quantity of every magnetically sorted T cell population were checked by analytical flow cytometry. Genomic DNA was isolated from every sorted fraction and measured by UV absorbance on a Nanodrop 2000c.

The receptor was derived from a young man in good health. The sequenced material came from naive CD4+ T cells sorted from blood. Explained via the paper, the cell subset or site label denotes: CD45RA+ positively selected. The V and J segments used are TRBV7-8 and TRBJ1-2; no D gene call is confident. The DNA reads TGTGCCAGCAGCTTAAATTCAGTAGCAGCTGTTGGCTACACCTTC. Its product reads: CASSLNSVAAVGYTF.